This TCR beta chain stems from a study of post-analysis software for immune sequencing data. For the study at large: Some patients lacked subtype; others had relapsing-remitting, secondary progressive or progressive-relapsing disease. Study-wide points: There was significantly lower normalized Chao1 diversity in multiple sclerosis patients than in controls. In patients, 4 to 6 TRBV segments were more frequent than in controls, with TRBV5-6, TRBV5-1 and TRBV20-1 among them.

On this clonotype: No antigen is known for it.

Unique molecular identifiers tagged the TCR beta cDNA libraries. Using its own MiXCR run on the PCR reads, TCRdb lists one record per CDR3 protein. The sample records hundreds of thousands of distinct CDR3 sequences, roughly 27% being singletons. Germline assignment: CDR1 MNHEY and CDR2 SVGEGT. CDR3 length: 12 residues. V was cut by 1 base and J by 5 bases, with 3 bases left in between. This clonotype was obtained from a girl under 18 with multiple sclerosis. The sample comprised blood. V is TRBV6-2 or TRBV6-3 and J is TRBJ2-1; D gene unclear. For the CDR3, the DNA is TGTGCCAGCAGTTACTTCCACAATGAGCAGTTCTTC. The encoded protein is CASSYFHNEQFF.